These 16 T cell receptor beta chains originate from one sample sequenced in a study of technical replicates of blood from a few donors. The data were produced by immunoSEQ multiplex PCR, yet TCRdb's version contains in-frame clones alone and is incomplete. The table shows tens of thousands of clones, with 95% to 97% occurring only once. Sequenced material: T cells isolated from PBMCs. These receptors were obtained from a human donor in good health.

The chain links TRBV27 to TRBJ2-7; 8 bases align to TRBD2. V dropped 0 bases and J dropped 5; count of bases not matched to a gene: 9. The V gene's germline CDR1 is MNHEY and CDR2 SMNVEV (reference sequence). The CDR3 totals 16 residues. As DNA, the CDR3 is TGTGCCAGCAGTTTATCGAAGCGGGAGATTCCCGACGAGCAGTACTTC. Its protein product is CASSLSKREIPDEQYF.

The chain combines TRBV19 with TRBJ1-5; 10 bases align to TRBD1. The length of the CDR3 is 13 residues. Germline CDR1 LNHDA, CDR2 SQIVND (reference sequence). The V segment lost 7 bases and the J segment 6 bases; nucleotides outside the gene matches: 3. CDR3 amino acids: CASTTGGGQPQHF. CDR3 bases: TGTGCCAGTACGACAGGGGGCGGTCAGCCCCAGCATTTT.

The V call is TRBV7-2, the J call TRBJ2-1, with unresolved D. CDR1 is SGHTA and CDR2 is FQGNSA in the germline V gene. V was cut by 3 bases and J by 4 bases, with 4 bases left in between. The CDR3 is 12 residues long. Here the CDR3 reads CASSFPYNEQFF. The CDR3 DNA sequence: TGTGCCAGCAGCTTCCCTTACAATGAGCAGTTCTTC.

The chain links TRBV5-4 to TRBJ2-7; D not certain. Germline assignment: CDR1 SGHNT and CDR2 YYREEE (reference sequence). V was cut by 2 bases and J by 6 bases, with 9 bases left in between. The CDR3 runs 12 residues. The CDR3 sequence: CASSFSRSEQYF. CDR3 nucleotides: TGTGCCAGCAGCTTCTCTCGGTCCGAGCAGTACTTC.

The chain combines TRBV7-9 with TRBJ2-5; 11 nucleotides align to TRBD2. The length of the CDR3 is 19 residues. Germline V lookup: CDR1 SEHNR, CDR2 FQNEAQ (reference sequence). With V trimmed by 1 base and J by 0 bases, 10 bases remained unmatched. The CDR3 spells CASSLGLTSGSVYQETQYF. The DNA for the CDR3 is TGTGCCAGCAGCTTAGGTCTAACTAGCGGGAGTGTCTACCAAGAGACCCAGTACTTC.

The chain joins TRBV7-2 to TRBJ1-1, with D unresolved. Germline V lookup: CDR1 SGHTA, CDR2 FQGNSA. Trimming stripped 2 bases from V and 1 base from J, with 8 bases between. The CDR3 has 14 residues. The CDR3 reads CASSLIVGNTEAFF. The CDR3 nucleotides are TGTGCCAGCAGCTTAATAGTCGGGAACACTGAAGCTTTCTTT.

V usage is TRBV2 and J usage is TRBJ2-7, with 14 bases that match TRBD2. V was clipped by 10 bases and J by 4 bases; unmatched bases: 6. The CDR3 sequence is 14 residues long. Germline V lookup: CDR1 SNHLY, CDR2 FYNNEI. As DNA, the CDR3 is TGTGCCACCCGGGGGACTAGCGGGGGATACGAGCAGTACTTC. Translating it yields CATRGTSGGYEQYF.

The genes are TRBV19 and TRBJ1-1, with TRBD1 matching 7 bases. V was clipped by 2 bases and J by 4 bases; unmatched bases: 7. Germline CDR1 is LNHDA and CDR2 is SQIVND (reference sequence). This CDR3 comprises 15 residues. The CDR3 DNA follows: TGTGCCAGTAGTATATTTTGGACAGGAAGCACTGAAGCTTTCTTT. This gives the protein CASSIFWTGSTEAFF. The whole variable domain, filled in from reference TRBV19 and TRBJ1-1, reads DGGITQSPKYLFRKEGQNVTLSCEQNLNHDAMYWYRQDPGQGLRLIYYSQIVNDFQKGDIAEGYSVSREKKESFPLTVTSAQKNPTAFYLCASSIFWTGSTEAFFGQGTRLTVV.

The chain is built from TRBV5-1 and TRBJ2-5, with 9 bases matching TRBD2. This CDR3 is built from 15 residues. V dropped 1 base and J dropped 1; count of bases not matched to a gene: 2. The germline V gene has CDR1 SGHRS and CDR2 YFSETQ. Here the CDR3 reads CASSLNSGSQETQYF. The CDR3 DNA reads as TGCGCCAGCAGCTTGAATAGCGGGAGCCAAGAGACCCAGTACTTC.

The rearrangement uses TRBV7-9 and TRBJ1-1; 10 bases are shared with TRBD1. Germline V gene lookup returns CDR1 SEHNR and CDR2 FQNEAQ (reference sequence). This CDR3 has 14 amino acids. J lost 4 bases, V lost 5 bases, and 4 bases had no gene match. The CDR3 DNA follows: TGTGCCAGCAGCCAGGACAGGGGGTCCACTGAAGCTTTCTTT. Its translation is CASSQDRGSTEAFF.

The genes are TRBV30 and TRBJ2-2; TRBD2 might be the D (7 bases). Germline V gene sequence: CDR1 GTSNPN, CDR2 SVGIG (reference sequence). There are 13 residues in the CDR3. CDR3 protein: CGGGGTDTGELFF. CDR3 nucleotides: TGTGGAGGGGGAGGGACCGACACCGGGGAGCTGTTTTTT.

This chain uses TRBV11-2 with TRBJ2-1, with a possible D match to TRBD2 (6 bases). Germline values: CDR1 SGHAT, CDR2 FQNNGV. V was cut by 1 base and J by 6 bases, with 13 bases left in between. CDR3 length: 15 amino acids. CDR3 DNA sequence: TGTGCCAGCAGCTTAGGTTGGCGGGATATCAATGAGCAGTTCTTC. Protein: CASSLGWRDINEQFF. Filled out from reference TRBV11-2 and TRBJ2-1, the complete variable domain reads EAGVAQSPRYKIIEKRQSVAFWCNPISGHATLYWYQQILGQGPKLLIQFQNNGVVDDSQLPKDRFSAERLKGVDSTLKIQPAKLEDSAVYLCASSLGWRDINEQFFGPGTRLTVL.

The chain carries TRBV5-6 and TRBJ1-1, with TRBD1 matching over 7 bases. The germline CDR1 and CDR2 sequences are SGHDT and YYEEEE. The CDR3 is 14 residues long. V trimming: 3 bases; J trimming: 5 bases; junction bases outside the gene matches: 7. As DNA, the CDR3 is TGTGCCAGCAGCTATGGGACAGAAGGAACTGAAGCTTTCTTT. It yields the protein CASSYGTEGTEAFF.

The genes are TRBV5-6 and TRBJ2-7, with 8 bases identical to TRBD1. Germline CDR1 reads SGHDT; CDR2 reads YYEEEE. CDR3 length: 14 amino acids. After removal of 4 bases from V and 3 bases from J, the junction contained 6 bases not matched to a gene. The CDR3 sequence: CASSLDREYYEQYF. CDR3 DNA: TGTGCCAGCAGCCTGGACAGGGAATACTACGAGCAGTACTTC.

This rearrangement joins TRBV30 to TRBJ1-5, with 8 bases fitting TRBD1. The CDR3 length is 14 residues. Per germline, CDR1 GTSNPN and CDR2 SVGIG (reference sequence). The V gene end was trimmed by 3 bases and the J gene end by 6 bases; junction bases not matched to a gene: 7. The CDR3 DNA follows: TGTGCCTGGAGCGGAGGACAGGGAGGTCAGCCCCAGCATTTT. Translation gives CAWSGGQGGQPQHF.

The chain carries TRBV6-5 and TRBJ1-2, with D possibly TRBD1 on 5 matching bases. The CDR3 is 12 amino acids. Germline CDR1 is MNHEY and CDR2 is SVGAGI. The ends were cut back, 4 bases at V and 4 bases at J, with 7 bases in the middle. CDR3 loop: CASSSTAYGYTF. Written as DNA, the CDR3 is TGTGCCAGCAGTTCGACAGCCTATGGCTACACCTTC.